The 29 T cell receptor beta chains reported below all come from one sample, sequenced in a study of T cells in localized non-small cell lung cancer. Method: immunoSEQ multiplex PCR; TCRdb's copy keeps in-frame clones and lacks some. This table holds roughly 20,000 clones, roughly 84% found once. The sequencing here drew on peripheral blood, taken before any cancer treatment. The receptors were gathered from a man aged 35 to 69 with stage I lung adenocarcinoma.

The rearrangement joins TRBV7-9 to TRBJ1-3, with unresolved D. The CDR3 covers 14 residues. Looked up from germline, CDR1 is SEHNR and CDR2 is FQNEAQ (reference sequence). V was cut by 7 bases and J by 0 bases, with 10 bases left in between. The CDR3 DNA follows: TGTGCCAGCACCCCCACGGGCTCTGGAAACACCATATATTTT. This codes for CASTPTGSGNTIYF.

In its sample, this clone was seen once. V usage is TRBV28 and J usage is TRBJ2-3; D may be TRBD2 (5 bases). The ends were cut back, 2 bases at V and 1 base at J, with 13 bases in the middle. CDR1 MDHEN and CDR2 SYDVKM come from the germline V gene. CDR3 size: 16 residues. The CDR3, as DNA: TGTGCCAGCAGTTTAGGTGCTAGCTGGCGCACAGATACGCAGTATTTT. Protein sequence: CASSLGASWRTDTQYF.

This clone has a handful of counts. The rearrangement uses TRBV4-1 and TRBJ2-1; D is unclear. The CDR3 has 13 residues. Trimming removed 2 bases at V and 8 bases at J, with 10 bases between. Germline V gene data show CDR1 as MGHRA and CDR2 as YSYEKL. CDR3 residues: CASSQQLADEQFF. The DNA of the CDR3 is TGCGCCAGCAGCCAACAACTGGCAGATGAGCAGTTCTTC.

The J gene is TRBJ1-3, the V gene TRBV9, with TRBD1 identical over 7 bases. In germline, CDR1 is SGDLS, CDR2 YYNGEE. J gave up 0 bases and V 4 bases, and 7 bases lay outside the gene matches. This CDR3 has 16 amino acids. The CDR3 DNA follows: TGTGCCAGCAGCTCCGGGGACAGCAGCTCTGGAAACACCATATATTTT. This codes for CASSSGDSSSGNTIYF.

The J gene is TRBJ2-7, the V gene TRBV6-5, with TRBD1 identical over 7 bases. This CDR3 has 14 amino acids. The germline V gene encodes CDR1 MNHEY and CDR2 SVGAGI. The V gene end was trimmed by 0 bases and the J gene end by 7 bases; junction bases not matched to a gene: 6. As DNA, the CDR3 is TGTGCCAGCAGTTACTCGCAGGGGGTGAGGGAGCAGTACTTC. Translation gives CASSYSQGVREQYF.

The chain uses TRBV18 and TRBJ2-2; D is unresolved. Trimming removed 5 bases at V and 1 base at J, with 14 bases between. The CDR3 is 16 residues long. Germline CDR1 KGHSH, CDR2 LQKENI. CDR3 DNA sequence: TGTGCCAGCTCAGGCAAAGGCTTTAGGAACACCGGGGAGCTGTTTTTT. Its protein product is CASSGKGFRNTGELFF.

The rearrangement links TRBV30 to TRBJ1-6; D remains unclear. Trimming took off 2 bases at V and 6 bases at J, with 11 bases between the two ends. CDR3 length: 14 residues. Germline values: CDR1 GTSNPN, CDR2 SVGIG (reference sequence). CDR3 bases: TGTGCCTGGAGTCGAGACCGGTCTAATTCACCCCTCCACTTT. Protein: CAWSRDRSNSPLHF. Drawing the rest from reference TRBV30 and TRBJ1-6, the complete variable domain is SQTIHQWPATLVQPVGSPLSLECTVEGTSNPNLYWYRQAAGRGLQLLFYSVGIGQISSEVPQNLSASRPQDRQFILSSKKLLLSDSGFYLCAWSRDRSNSPLHFGNGTRLTVT.

The CDR3 protein is CASSESPGLVEAFF. The CDR3 bases are TGTGCCAGCAGTGAAAGTCCAGGGCTGGTTGAAGCTTTCTTT. The V and J genes are TRBV6-1 and TRBJ1-1; maybe TRBD1 (5 bases). CDR3 length: 14 residues. The ends were cut back, 2 bases at V and 7 bases at J, with 14 bases in the middle. Per germline, CDR1 MNHNS and CDR2 SASEGT.

CDR3 in amino acids: CASSTGGLAGDPSYEQYF. In DNA form, the CDR3 reads TGTGCCAGCAGCACTGGGGGACTAGCGGGAGACCCCTCCTACGAGCAGTACTTC. The gene calls are TRBV28 and TRBJ2-7; 14 bases align to TRBD2. CDR1 and CDR2 from the germline V gene are MDHEN and SYDVKM. The CDR3 totals 18 residues. After removal of 6 bases from V and 0 bases from J, the junction contained 10 bases not matched to a gene. Using reference TRBV28 and TRBJ2-7 for the parts outside the CDR3, the full variable domain is DVKVTQSSRYLVKRTGEKVFLECVQDMDHENMFWYRQDPGLGLRLIYFSYDVKMKEKGDIPEGYSVSREKKERFSLILESASTNQTSMYLCASSTGGLAGDPSYEQYFGPGTRLTVT.

The gene calls are TRBV11-2 and TRBJ1-6, with no clear D. The V gene's germline CDR1 is SGHAT and CDR2 FQNNGV. The CDR3 has 15 residues. The V gene lost 1 base and the J gene lost 7 bases, with 11 bases spanning the gap. CDR3 DNA sequence: TGTGCCAGCAGCTTAGTCGGGGTTGGGAATTCACCCCTCCACTTT. It yields the protein CASSLVGVGNSPLHF.

V is TRBV11-3 and J is TRBJ2-3; no firm D call. V was shortened by 4 bases and J by 6 bases, with 8 bases between the two germline ends. Germline V CDR1 and CDR2: SGHNT, YENEEA. The CDR3 has 12 amino acids. The CDR3 loop reads CASSSGWDTQYF. The CDR3 region has the DNA TGTGCCAGCAGCTCGGGCTGGGATACGCAGTATTTT.

The rearrangement links TRBV5-4 to TRBJ2-1; 8 nucleotides match TRBD1. V was clipped by 3 bases and J by 0 bases; unmatched bases: 8. This CDR3 has 17 residues. Germline V lookup: CDR1 SGHNT, CDR2 YYREEE (reference sequence). CDR3 amino acids: CASSSPTGQGSYNEQFF. Written as DNA, the CDR3 is TGTGCCAGCAGCTCACCGACCGGACAGGGCTCCTACAATGAGCAGTTCTTC.

The chain combines TRBV6-1 with TRBJ2-3; D gene unclear. There are 12 residues in the CDR3. V was trimmed by 5 bases and J by 6 bases, leaving 9 bases between them. CDR1 is MNHNS and CDR2 is SASEGT in the germline V gene. CDR3 loop: CASSPLGDTQYF. CDR3 sequence (DNA): TGTGCCAGCAGTCCCCTGGGGGATACGCAGTATTTT.

The chain carries TRBV7-2 and TRBJ2-1, with 10 bases fitting TRBD2. Unmatched junction bases numbered 5, after V lost 4 bases and J lost 5 bases. The CDR3 covers 15 residues. Per germline, CDR1 SGHTA and CDR2 FQGNSA. The CDR3: CASSWGLATNNEQFF. The CDR3 DNA is TGTGCCAGCAGCTGGGGACTAGCGACTAACAATGAGCAGTTCTTC.

The rearrangement uses TRBV28 and TRBJ1-4; no firm D call. The CDR3 contains 13 residues. V was cut by 3 bases and J by 6 bases, with 8 bases left in between. The germline gives CDR1 MDHEN, CDR2 SYDVKM. The chain's CDR3 is CASSFSGDEKLFF. The CDR3 nucleotides read TGTGCCAGCAGTTTTTCCGGGGATGAAAAACTGTTTTTT.

The chain combines TRBV11-2 with TRBJ2-5; TRBD2 matches at 10 bases. Per germline, CDR1 SGHAT and CDR2 FQNNGV. Trimming cost V 4 bases and J 2 bases; bases outside gene matches: 4. The CDR3 consists of 15 residues. CDR3 bases: TGTGCCAGCAGCTATGGGACTAGCGATCAAGAGACCCAGTACTTC. Translating gives CASSYGTSDQETQYF.

The rearrangement joins TRBV30 to TRBJ1-2; D is possibly TRBD1 (5 bases). V was shortened by 3 bases and J by 5 bases, with 19 bases between the two germline ends. The CDR3 length is 15 residues. The V gene's germline CDR1 is GTSNPN and CDR2 SVGIG (reference sequence). The CDR3 sequence is CAWSRDASSVYGYTF. In nucleotides, the CDR3 is TGTGCCTGGAGCCGGGACGCCAGCTCCGTGTATGGCTACACCTTC. Variable domain in full (rest from reference TRBV30 and TRBJ1-2): SQTIHQWPATLVQPVGSPLSLECTVEGTSNPNLYWYRQAAGRGLQLLFYSVGIGQISSEVPQNLSASRPQDRQFILSSKKLLLSDSGFYLCAWSRDASSVYGYTFGSGTRLTVV.

This clone was seen a single time. The chain couples TRBV30 to TRBJ2-7; D is tentatively TRBD1 or TRBD2 (6 bases each). The germline V gene has CDR1 GTSNPN and CDR2 SVGIG (reference sequence). This CDR3 spans 16 amino acids. The germline V and J ends were trimmed by 4 bases and 0 bases, with 19 bases remaining between them. This CDR3 reads CAWTPPGAPSSYEQYF. The CDR3, as DNA: TGTGCCTGGACCCCCCCGGGGGCTCCCAGCTCCTACGAGCAGTACTTC.

The chain is built from TRBV7-9 and TRBJ2-3; 13 bases agree with TRBD2. Germline CDR1 reads SEHNR; CDR2 reads FQNEAQ (reference sequence). V shed 1 base and J 6 bases; nucleotides not matched to a gene: 4. This CDR3 region has 16 residues. CDR3 sequence reads: CASSLGLAGGGDTQYF. CDR3 in DNA: TGTGCCAGCAGCTTAGGACTAGCGGGGGGTGGTGATACGCAGTATTTT.

This rearrangement joins TRBV7-9 to TRBJ1-4; D gene ambiguous. V was trimmed by 0 bases and J by 8 bases, leaving 13 bases between them. The CDR3 contains 15 residues. Germline lookup yields CDR1 SEHNR and CDR2 FQNEAQ (reference sequence). The CDR3 coding sequence is TGTGCCAGCAGCTTAGCGGAAGGATTGGGGGAAAAACTGTTTTTT. Its protein product is CASSLAEGLGEKLFF.

V gene TRBV28 combines with J gene TRBJ2-1; D uncertain. With 2 bases removed from V and 13 bases from J, the gap between germline ends came to 9 bases. CDR1 is MDHEN and CDR2 is SYDVKM in the germline V gene. CDR3 length: 11 residues. CDR3 bases: TGTGCCAGCAGTTTAGCGGTTAAACAGTTCTTC. Amino acids: CASSLAVKQFF.

This sequence joins TRBV27 and TRBJ2-3; D perhaps matches TRBD2 (7 bases). The CDR3 has 14 amino acids. From germline, CDR1 is MNHEY and CDR2 SMNVEV (reference sequence). The germline V and J ends were trimmed by 2 bases and 5 bases, with 11 bases remaining between them. CDR3 in amino acids: CASSLGGGVDTQYF. CDR3 coding DNA: TGTGCCAGCAGTTTAGGGGGGGGCGTAGATACGCAGTATTTT.

V is TRBV7-6 and J is TRBJ1-2; TRBD1 matches 8 bases. Germline V gene sequence: CDR1 SGHVS, CDR2 FNYEAQ. This CDR3 contains 17 residues. V trimming: 1 base; J trimming: 3 bases; junction bases outside the gene matches: 10. The CDR3 here is CASSLGLGAGGDYGYTF. CDR3 nucleotides: TGTGCCAGCAGCTTAGGGTTAGGGGCAGGGGGCGACTATGGCTACACCTTC. Using reference TRBV7-6 and TRBJ1-2 for the parts outside the CDR3, the full variable domain is GAGVSQSPRYKVTKRGQDVALRCDPISGHVSLYWYRQALGQGPEFLTYFNYEAQQDKSGLPNDRFSAERPEGSISTLTIQRTEQRDSAMYRCASSLGLGAGGDYGYTFGSGTRLTVV.

The rearrangement links TRBV11-3 to TRBJ1-1; possible D gene TRBD1, 6 bases. V was clipped by 1 base and J by 4 bases, with 7 bases between them. In germline, CDR1 is SGHNT, CDR2 YENEEA. The CDR3 sequence is 13 residues long. CDR3 bases: TGTGCCAGCAGCTTAGGCAGGGGCACTGAAGCTTTCTTT. Its translation is CASSLGRGTEAFF.

This sequence joins TRBV5-6 and TRBJ2-2; 9 bases are a match to TRBD1. Germline V gene sequence: CDR1 SGHDT, CDR2 YYEEEE. This CDR3 contains 14 residues. V shed 5 bases, J shed 4 bases, and the junction held 3 bases outside the gene matches. CDR3 sequence (DNA): TGTGCCAGCAGGCGACAGGGGGGCACCGGGGAGCTGTTTTTT. Translating it yields CASRRQGGTGELFF.

The chain is built from TRBV18 and TRBJ1-3; D uncertain. Germline loops: CDR1 KGHSH, CDR2 LQKENI. Between the trimmed V and J ends, which lost 8 bases and 0 bases, there was a span of 5 bases. The CDR3 is 12 residues long. CDR3 DNA sequence: TGTGCCAGCGGAGGCTCTGGAAACACCATATATTTT. Its protein product is CASGGSGNTIYF.

The chain has TRBV10-2 and TRBJ2-5, with TRBD1 identical over 7 bases. From germline, CDR1 is WSHSY and CDR2 SAAADI. The V segment lost 5 bases and the J segment 5 bases; nucleotides outside the gene matches: 5. The CDR3 extends over 13 amino acids. The CDR3 is CASSSQGKETQYF. In DNA, the CDR3 is TGCGCCAGCAGTTCACAGGGGAAGGAGACCCAGTACTTC.

This clone was observed once. The junction shows a germline mismatch at one end, possibly a read error. The V gene is TRBV6-5, the J gene TRBJ1-6, with a weak D call TRBD1 (5 bases). The CDR3 spans 15 residues. Per the germline V gene, CDR1 is MNHEY and CDR2 is SVGAGI. The CDR3 sequence: CASSPRGSSNSPLHF. CDR3 sequence (DNA): TGTGCCAGCAGTCCCCGGGGGTCCTCTAATTCACCCCTCCACTTT.

The chain has TRBV11-2 and TRBJ2-2, with D perhaps given as TRBD1 or TRBD2 (6 bases each). The CDR3 sequence is 16 residues long. Between the trimmed V and J ends, which lost 3 bases and 3 bases, there was a span of 14 bases. Germline V gene data show CDR1 as SGHAT and CDR2 as FQNNGV. The CDR3 nucleotides read TGTGCCAGCAGCTTTTCTCCGGGGGCCGACACCGGGGAGCTGTTTTTT. It encodes CASSFSPGADTGELFF. Drawing the rest from reference TRBV11-2 and TRBJ2-2, the complete variable domain is EAGVAQSPRYKIIEKRQSVAFWCNPISGHATLYWYQQILGQGPKLLIQFQNNGVVDDSQLPKDRFSAERLKGVDSTLKIQPAKLEDSAVYLCASSFSPGADTGELFFGEGSRLTVL.